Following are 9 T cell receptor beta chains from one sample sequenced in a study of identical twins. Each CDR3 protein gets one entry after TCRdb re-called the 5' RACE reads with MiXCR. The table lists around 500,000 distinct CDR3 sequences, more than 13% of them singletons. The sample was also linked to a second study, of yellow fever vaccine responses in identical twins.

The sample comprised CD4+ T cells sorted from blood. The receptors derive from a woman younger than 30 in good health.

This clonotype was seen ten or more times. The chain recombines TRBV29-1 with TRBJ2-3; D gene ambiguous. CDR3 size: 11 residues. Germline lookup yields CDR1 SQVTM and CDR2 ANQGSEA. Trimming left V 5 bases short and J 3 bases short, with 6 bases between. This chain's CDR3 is CSVRATDTQYF. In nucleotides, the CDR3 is TGCAGCGTTAGGGCAACAGATACGCAGTATTTT.

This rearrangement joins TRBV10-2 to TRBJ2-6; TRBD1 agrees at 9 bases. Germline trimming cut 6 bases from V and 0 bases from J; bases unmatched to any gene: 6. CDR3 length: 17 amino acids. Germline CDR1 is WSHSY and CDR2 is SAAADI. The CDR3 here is CASRGDRGNSGANVLTF. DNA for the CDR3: TGCGCCAGCAGGGGAGACAGGGGGAACTCTGGGGCCAACGTCCTGACTTTC.

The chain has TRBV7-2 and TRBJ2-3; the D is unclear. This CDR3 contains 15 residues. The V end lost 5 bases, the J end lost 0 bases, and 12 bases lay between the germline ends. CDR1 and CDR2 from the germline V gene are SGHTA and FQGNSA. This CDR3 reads CASSPVGRSTDTQYF. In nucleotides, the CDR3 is TGTGCCAGCAGCCCCGTCGGGCGTAGCACAGATACGCAGTATTTT.

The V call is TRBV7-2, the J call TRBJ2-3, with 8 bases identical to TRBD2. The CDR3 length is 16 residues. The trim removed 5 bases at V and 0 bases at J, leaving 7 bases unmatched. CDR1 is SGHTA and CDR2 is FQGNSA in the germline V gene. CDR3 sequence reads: CASSNTRGGSTDTQYF. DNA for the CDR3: TGTGCCAGCAGCAATACCCGGGGGGGCAGCACAGATACGCAGTATTTT. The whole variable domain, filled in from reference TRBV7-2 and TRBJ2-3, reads GAGVSQSPSNKVTEKGKDVELRCDPISGHTALYWYRQSLGQGLEFLIYFQGNSAPDKSGLPSDRFSAERTGGSVSTLTIQRTQQEDSAVYLCASSNTRGGSTDTQYFGPGTRLTVL.

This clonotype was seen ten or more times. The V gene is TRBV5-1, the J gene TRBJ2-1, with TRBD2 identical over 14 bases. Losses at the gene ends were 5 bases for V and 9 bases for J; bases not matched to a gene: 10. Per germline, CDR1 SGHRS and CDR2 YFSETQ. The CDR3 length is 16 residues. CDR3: CASRVGTSGSQSEQFF. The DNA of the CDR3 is TGCGCCAGCAGGGTTGGGACTAGCGGGAGTCAGAGTGAGCAGTTCTTC.

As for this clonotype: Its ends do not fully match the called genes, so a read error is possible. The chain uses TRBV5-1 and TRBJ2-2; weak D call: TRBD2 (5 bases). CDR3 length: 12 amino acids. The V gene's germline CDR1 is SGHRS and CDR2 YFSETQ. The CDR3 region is CASTSITGELYF. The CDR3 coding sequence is TGCGCCAGCACCTCCATTACCGGGGAGCTGTATTTT.

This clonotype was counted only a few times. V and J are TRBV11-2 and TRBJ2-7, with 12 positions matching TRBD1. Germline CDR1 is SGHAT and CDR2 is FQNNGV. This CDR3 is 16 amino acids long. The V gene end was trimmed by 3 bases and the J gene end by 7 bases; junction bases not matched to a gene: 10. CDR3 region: CASSLGQGQGAREQYF. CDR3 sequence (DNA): TGTGCCAGCAGCTTGGGGCAGGGACAGGGGGCGCGAGAGCAGTACTTC.

CDR3 nucleotide sequence: TGTGCCAGCAGGAATCAAGAGACCCAGTACTTC. Protein sequence: CASRNQETQYF. This sequence joins TRBV12-3 or TRBV12-4 and TRBJ2-5; no clear D. Trimming pared 6 bases from V and 2 bases from J, leaving 4 bases between. The CDR3 runs to 11 residues.

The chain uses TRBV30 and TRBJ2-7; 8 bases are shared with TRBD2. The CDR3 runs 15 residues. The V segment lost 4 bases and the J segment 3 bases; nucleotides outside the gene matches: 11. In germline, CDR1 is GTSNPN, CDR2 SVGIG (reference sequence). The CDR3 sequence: CAWTGGLAGNYEQYF. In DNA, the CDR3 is TGTGCCTGGACTGGAGGATTAGCGGGGAACTACGAGCAGTACTTC.